This entry lists 2 T cell receptor beta chains sequenced from one sample in a study of read filtering for tumor transcriptome and immune sequencing. Molecular barcoded adaptors covering alpha/delta and beta/gamma chains were used on roughly 400 ng RNA. MiXCR, run by TCRdb on the reads, gives a single entry per CDR3 protein. This sample yields about 86,000 distinct CDR3 sequences, of which around 12% are seen a single time; around 14% belongs to the top ten. Material for sequencing was a population of CD138-negative cells sorted from bone marrow. These receptors originate from a donor aged 40 or older with multiple myeloma.

The chain joins TRBV25-1 to TRBJ1-6; a weak D match, TRBD1 (5 bases). This CDR3 region has 15 residues. V was trimmed by 2 bases and J by 5 bases, leaving 10 bases between them. Germline CDR1 MGHDK, CDR2 SYGVNS. The CDR3 sequence is CASSERTRNNSPLHF. In nucleotides, the CDR3 is TGTGCCAGCAGTGAACGGACACGGAATAATTCACCCCTCCACTTT.

Worth noting for this clonotype: It may be a read error: a sequence one base away is much more abundant. The genes are TRBV30 and TRBJ1-2; tentative D call: TRBD1 (5 bases). The CDR3 consists of 15 residues. Germline V gene lookup returns CDR1 GTSNPN and CDR2 SVGIG (reference sequence). Trimming left V 5 bases short and J 2 bases short, with 18 bases between. In DNA form, the CDR3 reads TGTGCCTGGGGTGAGGGGAAGGGGCACAACTATGGCTACACCTTC. Its translation: CAWGEGKGHNYGYTF.